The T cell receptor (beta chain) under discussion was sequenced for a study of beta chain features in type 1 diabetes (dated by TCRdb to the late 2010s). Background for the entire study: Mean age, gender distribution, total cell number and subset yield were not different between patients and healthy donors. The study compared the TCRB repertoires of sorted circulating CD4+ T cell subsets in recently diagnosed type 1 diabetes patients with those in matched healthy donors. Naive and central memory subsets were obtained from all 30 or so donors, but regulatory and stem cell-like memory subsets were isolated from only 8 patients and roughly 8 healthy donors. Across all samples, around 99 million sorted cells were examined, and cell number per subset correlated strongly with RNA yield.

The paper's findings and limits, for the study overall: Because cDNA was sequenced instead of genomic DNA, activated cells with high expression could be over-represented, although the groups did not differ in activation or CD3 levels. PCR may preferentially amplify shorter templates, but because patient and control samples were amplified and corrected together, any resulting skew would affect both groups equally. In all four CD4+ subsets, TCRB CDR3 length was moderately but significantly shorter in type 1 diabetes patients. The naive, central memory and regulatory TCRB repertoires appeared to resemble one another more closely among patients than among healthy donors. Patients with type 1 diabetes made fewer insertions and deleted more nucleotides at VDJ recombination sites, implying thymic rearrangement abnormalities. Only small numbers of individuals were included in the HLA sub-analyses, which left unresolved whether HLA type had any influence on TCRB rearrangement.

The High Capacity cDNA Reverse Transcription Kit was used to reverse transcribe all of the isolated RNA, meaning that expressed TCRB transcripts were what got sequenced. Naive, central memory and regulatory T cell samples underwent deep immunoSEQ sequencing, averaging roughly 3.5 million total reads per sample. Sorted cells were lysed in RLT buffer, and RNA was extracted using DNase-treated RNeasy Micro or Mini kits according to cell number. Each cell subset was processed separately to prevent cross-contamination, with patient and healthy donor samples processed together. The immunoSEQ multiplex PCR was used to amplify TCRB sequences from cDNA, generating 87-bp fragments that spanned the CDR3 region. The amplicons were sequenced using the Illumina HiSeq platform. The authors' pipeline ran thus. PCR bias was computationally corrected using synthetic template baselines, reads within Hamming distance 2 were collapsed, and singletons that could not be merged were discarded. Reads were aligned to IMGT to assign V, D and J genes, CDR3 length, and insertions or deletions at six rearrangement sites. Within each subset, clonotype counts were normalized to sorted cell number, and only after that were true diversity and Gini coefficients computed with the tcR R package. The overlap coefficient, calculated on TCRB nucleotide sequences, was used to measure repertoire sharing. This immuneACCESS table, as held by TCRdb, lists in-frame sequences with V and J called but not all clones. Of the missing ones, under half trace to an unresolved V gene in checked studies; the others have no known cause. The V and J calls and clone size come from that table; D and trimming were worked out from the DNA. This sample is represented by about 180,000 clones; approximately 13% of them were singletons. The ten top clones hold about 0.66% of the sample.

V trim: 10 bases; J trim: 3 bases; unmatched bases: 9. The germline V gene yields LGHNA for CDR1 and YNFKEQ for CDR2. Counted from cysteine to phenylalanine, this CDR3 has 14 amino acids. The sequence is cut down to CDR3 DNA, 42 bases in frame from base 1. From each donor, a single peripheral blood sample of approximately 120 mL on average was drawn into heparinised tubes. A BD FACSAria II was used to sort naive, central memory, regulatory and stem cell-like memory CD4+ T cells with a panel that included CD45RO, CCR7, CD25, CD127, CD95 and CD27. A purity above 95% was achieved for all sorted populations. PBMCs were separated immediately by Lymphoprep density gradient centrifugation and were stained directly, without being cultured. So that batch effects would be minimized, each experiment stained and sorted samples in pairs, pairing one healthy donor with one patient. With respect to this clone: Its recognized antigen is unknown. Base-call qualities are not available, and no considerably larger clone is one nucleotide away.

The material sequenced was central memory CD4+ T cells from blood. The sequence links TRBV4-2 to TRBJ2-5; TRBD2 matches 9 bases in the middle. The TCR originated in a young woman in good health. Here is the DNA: TGTGCCACCCGCCGCGGGAGGGAAGAAGAGACCCAGTACTTC. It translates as CATRRGREEETQYF.